The following is a TCR beta chain sequence with its context. Clones were read by immunoSEQ multiplex PCR, and TCRdb kept only the in-frame ones, dropping some. The repertoire holds 85,000 to 95,000 clones, with around nine tenths as singletons. These data are taken from a study of T cell responses to AZD1222 COVID-19 vaccine. Germline CDR1 and CDR2: SEHNR and FQNEAQ (reference sequence). V lost 1 base to trimming and J lost 4 bases, with 14 bases between them. This CDR3 comprises 16 residues. The V and J genes are TRBV7-9 and TRBJ1-5; no clear D. This receptor was identified in an adult who received the AZD1222 COVID-19 vaccine. The sequencing here drew on peripheral blood, taken 28 days after the second AZD1222 dose. The CDR3, as DNA: TGTGCCAGCAGCTTAGTTTCGGGGAATGGGAATCAGCCCCAGCATTTT. Amino acids: CASSLVSGNGNQPQHF.